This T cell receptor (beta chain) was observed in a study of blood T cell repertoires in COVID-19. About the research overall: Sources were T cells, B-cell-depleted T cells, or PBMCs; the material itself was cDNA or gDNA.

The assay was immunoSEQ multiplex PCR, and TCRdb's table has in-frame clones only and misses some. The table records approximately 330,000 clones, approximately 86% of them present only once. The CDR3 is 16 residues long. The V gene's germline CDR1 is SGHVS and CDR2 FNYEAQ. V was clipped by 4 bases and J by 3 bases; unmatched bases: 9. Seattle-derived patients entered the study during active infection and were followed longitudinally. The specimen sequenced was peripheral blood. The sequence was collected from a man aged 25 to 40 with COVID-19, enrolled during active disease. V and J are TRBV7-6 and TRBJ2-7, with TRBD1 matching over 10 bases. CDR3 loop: CASSSNDRGPIYEQYF. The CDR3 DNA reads TGTGCCAGCAGCTCCAACGACAGGGGGCCCATCTACGAGCAGTACTTC.